What follows are 32 T cell receptor beta chains derived from one specimen sequenced in a study of T cell responses to AZD1222 COVID-19 vaccine. Some clones are missing from TCRdb's copy, which holds only in-frame ones; the method was immunoSEQ multiplex PCR. The sample shows 100,000 to 130,000 clones, nearly 90% of them seen only once. Material: peripheral blood, obtained 28 days after the second AZD1222 dose. The origin of the receptors is an adult who received the AZD1222 COVID-19 vaccine.

The V call is TRBV6-5, the J call TRBJ1-1; TRBD1 is a possible D gene (5 bases). This CDR3 has 15 amino acids. Germline CDR1 reads MNHEY; CDR2 reads SVGAGI. Between the trimmed V and J ends, which lost 3 bases and 4 bases, there was a span of 15 bases. The CDR3 bases are TGTGCCAGCAGTTATGATGCAGGGAGGACCACTGAAGCTTTCTTT. Translating it yields CASSYDAGRTTEAFF.

The chain uses TRBV30 and TRBJ1-1, with 8 bases that match TRBD1. The CDR3 contains 14 residues. Germline V gene lookup returns CDR1 GTSNPN and CDR2 SVGIG (reference sequence). J was trimmed by 6 bases and V by 4 bases; bases with no gene match: 10. The CDR3 region has the DNA TGTGCCTGGACCGACAGGGGTATGGGCTCTGAAGCTTTCTTT. Encoded protein: CAWTDRGMGSEAFF.

This chain uses TRBV5-6 with TRBJ1-5; 9 bases are shared with TRBD1. The CDR3 totals 15 residues. With 3 bases clipped from V and 6 bases from J, the junction kept 7 bases outside the gene matches. CDR1 SGHDT and CDR2 YYEEEE come from the germline V gene. CDR3 DNA sequence: TGTGCCAGCAGCTCCGGGACAGGGTTTGTTCAGCCCCAGCATTTT. Translating gives CASSSGTGFVQPQHF.

This rearrangement joins TRBV6-1 to TRBJ2-5; a possible D gene is TRBD1 (6 bases). The CDR3 length is 15 residues. V lost 1 base, J lost 2 bases, and 11 bases lay in between. Germline lookup yields CDR1 MNHNS and CDR2 SASEGT. The CDR3 region is CASSEVTGQQETQYF. CDR3 DNA: TGTGCCAGCAGTGAAGTGACGGGACAACAAGAGACCCAGTACTTC.

The CDR3 DNA is TGTGCCAGTAGTACTCTCACAGCCCGGGACAGAGGCTACGAGCAGTACTTC. Translation gives CASSTLTARDRGYEQYF. The chain couples TRBV19 to TRBJ2-7, with 7 nucleotides matching TRBD1. Per germline, CDR1 LNHDA and CDR2 SQIVND (reference sequence). The CDR3 consists of 17 residues. With 4 bases clipped from V and 3 bases from J, the junction kept 15 bases outside the gene matches.

In nucleotides, the CDR3 is TGTGCCAGCAGCGCCGACAGAGGTGTCGCAGATACGCAGTATTTT. Its translation is CASSADRGVADTQYF. The J gene is TRBJ2-3, the V gene TRBV9, with D perhaps matching TRBD1 (5 bases). The CDR3 has 15 residues. Germline V lookup: CDR1 SGDLS, CDR2 YYNGEE. Trimming took 3 bases from V and 4 from J, leaving 15 bases between them.

The chain employs TRBV5-1 and TRBJ2-1; no reliable D call. The germline V and J ends were trimmed by 4 bases and 4 bases, with 12 bases remaining between them. The CDR3 is made up of 14 amino acids. Germline V gene data show CDR1 as SGHRS and CDR2 as YFSETQ. The CDR3 reads CASSVQENYNEQFF. For the CDR3, the DNA is TGCGCCAGCAGCGTTCAGGAGAATTACAATGAGCAGTTCTTC.

The rearrangement uses TRBV6-5 and TRBJ2-3, with 10 nucleotides matching TRBD1. CDR3 length equals 14 residues. With V trimmed by 8 bases and J by 5 bases, 7 bases remained unmatched. Germline-derived CDR1 and CDR2 are MNHEY and SVGAGI. CDR3 bases: TGTGCCAGCCTCTTGGACAGGGGGATAGATACGCAGTATTTT. This sequence encodes CASLLDRGIDTQYF.

The chain combines TRBV6-6 with TRBJ2-1, with 9 positions matching TRBD2. Trimming removed 5 bases from V and 0 bases from J; junction bases left unmatched: 17. Germline V gene lookup returns CDR1 MNHNY and CDR2 SVGAGI (reference sequence). The CDR3 contains 20 residues. CDR3 protein: CASSRDDSGGRESSYNEQFF. CDR3 nucleotides: TGTGCCAGCAGTCGAGACGATAGCGGGGGCCGCGAAAGCTCCTACAATGAGCAGTTCTTC.

This clone has only one observation. The gene calls are TRBV19 and TRBJ2-7, with TRBD1 matching 9 bases. Germline lookup yields CDR1 LNHDA and CDR2 SQIVND (reference sequence). V lost 6 bases to trimming and J lost 3 bases; unmatched junction nucleotides: 6. This CDR3 has 14 amino acids. The CDR3 coding sequence is TGTGCCAGTAGGGGGACAGGGAGTGGCTACGAGCAGTACTTC. As protein: CASRGTGSGYEQYF.

This clone occurred a few times. The gene calls are TRBV2 and TRBJ1-1, with 9 bases matching TRBD1. The CDR3 has 17 residues. Germline loops: CDR1 SNHLY, CDR2 FYNNEI. After removal of 0 bases from V and 6 bases from J, the junction contained 11 bases not matched to a gene. The CDR3 nucleotides are TGTGCCAGCAGTGAAGCTACCCCGGGACAGGGAAGGGCTGAAGCTTTCTTT. Its protein product is CASSEATPGQGRAEAFF.

The rearrangement links TRBV29-1 to TRBJ1-1, with D hard to call. This CDR3 is 13 amino acids long. Trimming left V 4 bases short and J 8 bases short, with 17 bases between. The V gene's germline CDR1 is SQVTM and CDR2 ANQGSEA. The DNA for the CDR3 is TGCAGCGTTGCATATGGGGTTGGGAAAGAAGCTTTCTTT. Translated, it gives CSVAYGVGKEAFF.

This clone came up once. The V gene is TRBV19, the J gene TRBJ1-5, with D possibly being TRBD1 (5 bases). The CDR3 covers 15 residues. The V and J ends lost 3 bases and 2 bases respectively, with 11 bases between them. The germline V gene encodes CDR1 LNHDA and CDR2 SQIVND (reference sequence). The CDR3: CASSISREGNQPQHF. In nucleotides, the CDR3 is TGTGCCAGTAGTATCTCCAGGGAAGGCAATCAGCCCCAGCATTTT.

The chain is built from TRBV12-5 and TRBJ1-2; possible D gene TRBD1, 5 bases. The germline V gene has CDR1 LGHNT and CDR2 FRNRAP. This CDR3 region has 16 residues. Trimming removed 0 bases at V and 6 bases at J, with 17 bases between. The CDR3 is CASGLVQAGRRDGYTF. As DNA, the CDR3 is TGTGCTAGTGGTTTGGTACAGGCAGGGCGACGGGATGGCTACACCTTC. The entire variable domain, with the rest obtained from reference TRBV12-5 and TRBJ1-2, is as follows: DARVTQTPRHKVTEMGQEVTMRCQPILGHNTVFWYRQTMMQGLELLAYFRNRAPLDDSGMPKDRFSAEMPDATLATLKIQPSEPRDSAVYFCASGLVQAGRRDGYTFGSGTRLTVV.

The chain couples TRBV2 to TRBJ1-2; the D gene is possibly TRBD1 (6 bases). Germline assignment: CDR1 SNHLY and CDR2 FYNNEI. V gave up 7 bases and J gave up 8 bases, with 11 bases separating them. The CDR3 extends over 11 amino acids. The CDR3 here is CASNRDRGYTF. The CDR3 nucleotides are TGTGCCAGCAACAGGGACCGCGGCTACACCTTC.

J is TRBJ1-1 and V is TRBV27; TRBD1 matches 7 bases. V was pared by 5 bases and J by 0 bases, with 9 bases of the junction left unmatched. Per the germline V gene, CDR1 is MNHEY and CDR2 is SMNVEV (reference sequence). The CDR3 extends over 16 amino acids. CDR3 coding DNA: TGTGCCAGCAGTCCTCTCCCGACAGGGATGAACACTGAAGCTTTCTTT. Residues: CASSPLPTGMNTEAFF.

This chain links TRBV6-2 or TRBV6-3 with TRBJ2-7; the match to TRBD1 covers 10 bases. The CDR3 totals 15 residues. Trimming removed 2 bases from V and 6 bases from J; junction bases left unmatched: 7. Germline lookup yields CDR1 MNHEY and CDR2 SVGEGT. The CDR3 nucleotides are TGTGCCAGCAGTTACGCAAGACAGGGGGCGGTCGAGCAGTACTTC. It codes for CASSYARQGAVEQYF.

This clone occurred once. CDR3 loop: CASSPLGGRGHYGYTF. In DNA, the CDR3 is TGTGCCAGCAGCCCTCTGGGCGGCAGGGGACACTATGGCTACACCTTC. The gene calls are TRBV7-9 and TRBJ1-2; possible D gene TRBD1, 6 bases. CDR1 SEHNR and CDR2 FQNEAQ come from the germline V gene (reference sequence). The V end was cut by 5 bases, the J end by 3 bases, with 19 bases between. The CDR3 consists of 16 residues. Together with reference TRBV7-9 and TRBJ1-2, the CDR3 gives the full variable domain: DTGVSQNPRHKITKRGQNVTFRCDPISEHNRLYWYRQTLGQGPEFLTYFQNEAQLEKSRLLSDRFSAERPKGSFSTLEIQRTEQGDSAMYLCASSPLGGRGHYGYTFGSGTRLTVV.

J is TRBJ1-5 and V is TRBV5-1, with a tentative D call TRBD1 (5 bases). Germline V gives CDR1 SGHRS, CDR2 YFSETQ. Between the trimmed V and J ends, which lost 0 bases and 0 bases, there was a span of 10 bases. This CDR3 has 16 amino acids. CDR3 sequence: CASSLGTSYSNQPQHF. CDR3 nucleotides: TGCGCCAGCAGCTTGGGGACAAGCTATAGCAATCAGCCCCAGCATTTT.

As concerns this clone: Because it lacks the conserved phenylalanine or tryptophan at the end, this CDR3 is likely a read error. Because the CDR3's place on the DNA is in doubt, the DNA is left out and the CDR3 is given as listed by TCRdb. The gene calls are TRBV5-5 and TRBJ1-2. Germline values: CDR1 SGHKS, CDR2 YYEKEE (reference sequence). The CDR3 is made up of 14 amino acids, end residues included. The CDR3 here is CASSYPYKEPPEIL.

This rearrangement joins TRBV7-3 to TRBJ2-3, with 14 bases identical to TRBD2. V lost 5 bases, J lost 4 bases, and 2 bases stayed unmatched. The CDR3 extends over 15 amino acids. Germline lookup yields CDR1 SGHTA and CDR2 FQGTGA. In nucleotides, the CDR3 is TGTGCCAGCAGCCCGGGACTAGCGGGGGCAGATACGCAGTATTTT. This sequence encodes CASSPGLAGADTQYF.

This rearrangement joins TRBV5-1 to TRBJ2-5; D is undetermined. Trimming took off 5 bases at V and 1 base at J, with 12 bases between the two ends. This CDR3 region has 14 residues. Germline V CDR1 and CDR2: SGHRS, YFSETQ. The CDR3 spells CASSLPGPQETQYF. DNA of the CDR3: TGCGCCAGCAGTCTTCCGGGTCCCCAAGAGACCCAGTACTTC.

The CDR3 is CASSLGLYQPQHF. CDR3 nucleotides: TGTGCCAGCAGCTTGGGGCTCTATCAGCCCCAGCATTTT. V gene TRBV7-2 combines with J gene TRBJ1-5; possibly TRBD1 for D (5 bases). Germline V gene lookup returns CDR1 SGHTA and CDR2 FQGNSA. The V gene lost 3 bases and the J gene lost 5 bases, with 8 bases spanning the gap. The CDR3 is 13 residues long.

This chain connects TRBV5-5 to TRBJ2-1; D is perhaps TRBD2 (6 bases). This CDR3 has 15 residues. Germline V gene sequence: CDR1 SGHKS, CDR2 YYEKEE (reference sequence). Trimming removed 0 bases from V and 3 bases from J, with 10 bases in between. The CDR3, as DNA: TGTGCCAGCAGCTTGGGGGACTCCTTCTACAATGAGCAGTTCTTC. This gives the protein CASSLGDSFYNEQFF. The whole variable domain, filled in from reference TRBV5-5 and TRBJ2-1, reads DAGVTQSPTHLIKTRGQQVTLRCSPISGHKSVSWYQQVLGQGPQFIFQYYEKEERGRGNFPDRFSARQFPNYSSELNVNALLLGDSALYLCASSLGDSFYNEQFFGPGTRLTVL.

The gene calls are TRBV15 and TRBJ2-2; possibly TRBD1 for D (6 bases). The CDR3 contains 14 residues. V was trimmed by 5 bases and J by 1 base, leaving 8 bases between them. Germline CDR1 and CDR2: LNHNV and YYDKDF (reference sequence). The DNA for the CDR3 is TGTGCCACCAGCCAGGACAGGAACACCGGGGAGCTGTTTTTT. Translating gives CATSQDRNTGELFF. The complete variable domain, with remaining parts taken from reference TRBV15 and TRBJ2-2, reads DAMVIQNPRYQVTQFGKPVTLSCSQTLNHNVMYWYQQKSSQAPKLLFHYYDKDFNNEADTPDNFQSRRPNTSFCFLDIRSPGLGDTAMYLCATSQDRNTGELFFGEGSRLTVL.

A single count supports this clone. The V call is TRBV19, the J call TRBJ2-1, with 12 bases fitting TRBD2. CDR1 and CDR2 from the germline V gene are LNHDA and SQIVND (reference sequence). This CDR3 has 15 amino acids. V lost 4 bases, J lost 7 bases, and 5 bases stayed unmatched. As DNA, the CDR3 is TGTGCCAGTAGTAAAACTAGCGGGGGGATGAATGAGCAGTTCTTC. It translates to CASSKTSGGMNEQFF.

This sequence joins TRBV5-1 and TRBJ1-1, with D possibly TRBD1 on 6 matching bases. There are 12 residues in the CDR3. V lost 7 bases to trimming and J lost 1 base, with 8 bases between them. Per germline, CDR1 SGHRS and CDR2 YFSETQ. The CDR3 protein is CASGRGNTEAFF. CDR3 DNA: TGCGCCAGCGGCAGGGGGAACACTGAAGCTTTCTTT.

This clone was seen only once. The chain uses TRBV18 and TRBJ2-7, with D perhaps TRBD1 or TRBD2 (5 bases each). Germline-derived CDR1 and CDR2 are KGHSH and LQKENI. V lost 0 bases, J lost 7 bases, and 10 bases lay in between. This CDR3 region has 13 residues. The CDR3 bases are TGTGCCAGCTCACCACCTGGGGGTTTGGAGCAGTACTTC. Translated: CASSPPGGLEQYF.

The chain links TRBV6-5 to TRBJ1-2, with a tentative D call TRBD1 (5 bases). The germline V gene has CDR1 MNHEY and CDR2 SVGAGI. Trimming took off 7 bases at V and 2 bases at J, with 11 bases between the two ends. The CDR3 length is 13 residues. CDR3 in DNA: TGTGCCAGCACCCCGGGGCGAAACTATGGCTACACCTTC. Its protein is CASTPGRNYGYTF.

In this sample, this clone turned up a few times. The genes are TRBV12-3 or TRBV12-4 and TRBJ1-1; D is possibly TRBD1 (6 bases). V lost 6 bases and J lost 5, with 10 bases in between. CDR3 size: 12 residues. The CDR3 loop reads CASRRGETEAFF. Here the CDR3 DNA reads TGTGCCAGCAGGAGGGGGGAAACTGAAGCTTTCTTT.

The chain is built from TRBV5-1 and TRBJ2-7; tentatively, D is TRBD2 (5 bases). Germline V gene data show CDR1 as SGHRS and CDR2 as YFSETQ. This CDR3 has 13 residues. Trimming removed 4 bases from V and 2 bases from J, with 10 bases in between. This CDR3 reads CASSLDSPYEQYF. The CDR3 DNA reads TGCGCCAGCAGCCTGGACTCACCCTACGAGCAGTACTTC. The whole variable domain, filled in from reference TRBV5-1 and TRBJ2-7, reads KAGVTQTPRYLIKTRGQQVTLSCSPISGHRSVSWYQQTPGQGLQFLFEYFSETQRNKGNFPGRFSGRQFSNSRSEMNVSTLELGDSALYLCASSLDSPYEQYFGPGTRLTVT.

The chain has TRBV27 and TRBJ2-1; D not resolved. CDR3 length: 14 residues. Trimming removed 8 bases from V and 2 bases from J, with 13 bases in between. Germline V gene sequence: CDR1 MNHEY, CDR2 SMNVEV (reference sequence). The CDR3 is CASGVTGTYNEQFF. Written as DNA, the CDR3 is TGTGCCAGCGGAGTTACGGGTACCTACAATGAGCAGTTCTTC.